This entry is about one T cell receptor beta chain. Trimming took 5 bases from V and 1 from J; bases not matched to a gene: 2. The CDR3 loop spans 15 amino acids. Per the germline V gene, CDR1 is SNHLY and CDR2 is FYNNEI. These data are taken from a study of blood T cell repertoires in COVID-19. Generated by immunoSEQ multiplex PCR, the TCRdb table keeps only in-frame clones and is missing some. The data show fewer than 200,000 clones, approximately 82% seen once. The chain couples TRBV2 to TRBJ2-6, with 7 bases matching TRBD1. The sequenced material came from PBMCs or T cells enriched from blood (not recorded which). This receptor was obtained from a man aged 50-59 years who had recovered from COVID-19. CDR3 region: CASSSRGSGANVLTF. CDR3 sequence (DNA): TGTGCCAGCAGTTCCAGGGGGTCTGGGGCCAACGTCCTGACTTTC.